This T cell receptor beta chain was documented in a study of shared clonotypes between healthy human individuals. About the research overall: Donor composition was a couple of women and a few men, aged 18 to 49. Findings and limits, study-wide: Memory subsets generally showed lower estimated richness than naive subsets. Rarefaction exposed incomplete sorted-subset sequencing despite large depth.

In the case of this clone: No antigen is known for it.

The CDR3 runs to 15 residues. V dropped 1 base and J dropped 4 bases, with 11 bases sitting between them. Germline assignment: CDR1 LNHDA and CDR2 SQIVND (reference sequence). Original processing methods: Filtering of immunoSEQ junctional sequences could not match full-length read filtering. Repertoires were generated with immunoSEQ multiplex PCR, while TCRdb's copy carries only in-frame clones and drops some. V, J and clone size are taken as reported in that table, and D and trimming were inferred from the DNA itself. The sample includes millions of clones, approximately 93% of them seen just once. The TCR originated in a man between 18 and 29 years old in good health. Some clones in this sample may be carry-over from other donors' samples. The rearrangement uses TRBV19 and TRBJ1-5; D uncertain. Sample: naive CD4+ T cells from PBMCs. The subset denotes: CD45RA+ positively selected. CDR3 in amino acids: CASSIGEQRNQPQHF. DNA for the CDR3: TGTGCCAGTAGTATAGGGGAGCAGAGGAATCAGCCCCAGCATTTT.